These 2 T cell receptor beta chains were sequenced from one sample in a study of shared clonotypes between healthy human individuals. Here immunoSEQ multiplex PCR was the method, and the copy in TCRdb shows in-frame clones only, minus some. The table shows 2,500,000 or so clones, with less than 95% occurring only once. Specimen: naive CD4+ T cells from PBMCs. The subset denotes: CD45RA+ positively selected. Receptor source: a man aged 18 to 30 in good health. Some clones in this sample may be carry-over from other donors' samples.

The V gene is TRBV6-1, the J gene TRBJ2-7; D call uncertain. Trimming removed 6 bases from V and 3 bases from J, with 12 bases in between. The CDR3 spans 13 residues. Germline V gene lookup returns CDR1 MNHNS and CDR2 SASEGT. The CDR3 sequence is CASRPSRNYEQYF. DNA for the CDR3: TGTGCCAGCAGACCATCACGGAACTACGAGCAGTACTTC.

This clone was detected only once. This chain links TRBV10-3 with TRBJ2-7; 11 bases map to TRBD2. Germline V gene sequence: CDR1 ENHRY, CDR2 SYGVKD. Trimming removed 10 bases from V and 5 bases from J; junction bases left unmatched: 7. The CDR3 has 13 amino acids. CDR3 nucleotide sequence: TGTGCCAACGCCGGGACTAGCGGTGACGAGCAGTACTTC. Protein sequence: CANAGTSGDEQYF.